The present TCR beta chain was sequenced within a study of post-analysis software for immune sequencing data. Study background: The courses of disease that were included comprised relapsing-remitting, secondary progressive and progressive-relapsing multiple sclerosis.

Turning to this clonotype: Its specificity is unknown.

Presence of unique molecular identifiers characterized the TCR beta cDNA libraries. Each batch of about 0.9 to 10 million T cells produced roughly 500,000 cDNA molecules. TCRdb re-called the PCR reads through MiXCR, storing one row per CDR3 protein. The sample yields fewer than 850,000 distinct CDR3 sequences, around 45% seen once. The CDR3 runs to 11 residues. The germline CDR1 and CDR2 sequences are DFQATT and SNEGSKA (reference sequence). V dropped 7 bases and J dropped 8 bases, with 14 bases sitting between them. General study points: The study found TRBV5-6, TRBV5-1 and TRBV20-1 among roughly 5 TRBV segments more frequent in patients than controls. Samples from one preparation batch, clustered by F measure, grouped strongly together. A significant reduction in normalized Chao1 diversity was observed in multiple sclerosis patients versus controls.

Sequencing input: blood. The rearrangement joins TRBV20-1 to TRBJ1-2; D is possibly TRBD1 (6 bases). This receptor was taken from a girl under 18 with multiple sclerosis. CDR3 sequence (DNA): TGCAGTGTTAGGACAGTAGGAGGCTACACCTTC. Its protein product is CSVRTVGGYTF.